The T cell receptor beta chain under discussion was sequenced for a study of tumor and adjacent non-tumor tissue in lung cancer. Study at large: Stage I to III disease affected approximately 11 men and 5 women aged roughly 31 to 85.

Details on this clonotype: This likely comes from a read error, as the CDR3 has no conserved phenylalanine or tryptophan at its end.

The library came from three nested PCR rounds adapted from ARM-PCR protocols. TCRdb redid the calling of the multiplex PCR reads with MiXCR, one entry per CDR3 protein. Of more than 70,000 distinct CDR3 sequences in the sample, about 66% were seen once. This CDR3 region has 13 residues. Germline V gene data show CDR1 as SGHDT and CDR2 as YYEEEE. The template was RNA from unsorted bulk tissue. Chemotherapy-naive patients with new lung cancer underwent thoracic surgery in China, August–late 2014. The sequence came from a man in his 70s with non-small cell lung cancer. The genes are TRBV5-6 and TRBJ2-5, with 7 bases lining up with TRBD1. The sample consisted of lung tumor tissue. In DNA form, the CDR3 reads TGCGCCAGCAGCTTGGGACAGAAAAGGACCCAGTACCTC. This sequence encodes CASSLGQKRTQYL.